This T cell receptor (beta chain) was obtained from a study of blood T cell repertoires in COVID-19. The V gene lost 4 bases and the J gene lost 4 bases, with 8 bases spanning the gap. The CDR3 extends over 13 amino acids. Germline V CDR1 and CDR2: SQVTM, ANQGSEA. Assay used: immunoSEQ multiplex PCR; TCRdb lists only in-frame clones, some missing. The data hold roughly 120,000 clones, with over 80% observed a single time. V gene TRBV29-1 combines with J gene TRBJ2-6; possible D gene TRBD1, 6 bases. Sequencing used peripheral blood. The receptor comes from a woman in her sixties or seventies with acute or convalescent COVID-19. The chain's CDR3 is CSVGTAGANVLTF. The CDR3 DNA is TGCAGCGTTGGGACAGCCGGGGCCAACGTCCTGACTTTC.